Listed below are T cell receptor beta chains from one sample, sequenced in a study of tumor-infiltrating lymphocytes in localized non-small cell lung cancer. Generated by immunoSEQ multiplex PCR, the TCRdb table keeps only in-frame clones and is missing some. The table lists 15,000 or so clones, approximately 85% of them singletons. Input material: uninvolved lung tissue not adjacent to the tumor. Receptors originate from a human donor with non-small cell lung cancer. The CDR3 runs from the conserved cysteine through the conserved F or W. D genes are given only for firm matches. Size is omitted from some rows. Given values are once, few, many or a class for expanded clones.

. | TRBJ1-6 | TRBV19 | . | TGTGCCAGTAGTGTCCGGAATTCACCCCTCCACTTT | CASSVRNSPLHF
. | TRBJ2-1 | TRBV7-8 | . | TGTGCCAGCAGCTTAGGAACTAGGTCTGAAGAGCAGTTCTTC | CASSLGTRSEEQFF
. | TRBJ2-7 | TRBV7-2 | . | TGTGCCAGCAGCTTTTCAGACTTACGTTCCTACGAGCAGTACTTC | CASSFSDLRSYEQYF
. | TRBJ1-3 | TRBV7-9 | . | TGTGCCAGCAGCCCTTCTCTTACCCGCTCTGGAAACACCATATATTTT | CASSPSLTRSGNTIYF
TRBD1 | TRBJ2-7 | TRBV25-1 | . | TGTGCCAGCAGTGAATACCATACAGGGGGCGAGCAGTACTTC | CASSEYHTGGEQYF
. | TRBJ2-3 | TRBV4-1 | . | TGCGCCAGCAGCCAAGCTGAGACAGGAACAGATACGCAGTATTTT | CASSQAETGTDTQYF
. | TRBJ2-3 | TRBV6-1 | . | TGTGCCAGCAGTTTGGAGGGGGGGCCTATTGCGCAGTATTTT | CASSLEGGPIAQYF
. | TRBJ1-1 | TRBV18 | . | TGTGCCAGCTCACCACAACAGGACACTGAAGCTTTCTTT | CASSPQQDTEAFF
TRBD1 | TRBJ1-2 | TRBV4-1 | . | TGCGCCAGCAGACGAATTTATCGGACAGGTCCGCCCTTTTACTATGGCTACACCTTC | CASRRIYRTGPPFYYGYTF
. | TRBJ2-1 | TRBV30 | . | TGTGCCTGGGCACAGGGAGTCAATGAGCAGTTCTTC | CAWAQGVNEQFF
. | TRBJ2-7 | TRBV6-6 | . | TGTGCCAGTCAACAGACCGGTTCAGCCTACGAGCAGTACTTC | CASQQTGSAYEQYF
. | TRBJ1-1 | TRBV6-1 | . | TGTGCCAGTTCAGGGCGGAGTGGCACTGAAGCTTTCTTT | CASSGRSGTEAFF
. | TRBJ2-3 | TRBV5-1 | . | TGCGCCAGCACTCGAGAGGGTTTAGATACGCAGTATTTT | CASTREGLDTQYF
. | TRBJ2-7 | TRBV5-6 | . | TGTGCCAGCAGCCGGAGGTCATTAACCTACGAGCAGTACTTC | CASSRRSLTYEQYF
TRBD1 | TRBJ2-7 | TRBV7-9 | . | TGTGCCAGCAGCTTAGACAGGGGAAAATCCGAGCAGTACTTC | CASSLDRGKSEQYF
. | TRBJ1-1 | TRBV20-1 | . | TGCAGTGCTAGACCCTTCGACGAAGCTTTCTTT | CSARPFDEAFF
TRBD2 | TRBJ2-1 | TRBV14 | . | TGTGCCAGCAACCGACTAGCGGGCAATGAGCAGTTCTTC | CASNRLAGNEQFF
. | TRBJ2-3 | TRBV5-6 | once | TGTGCCAGCAGTTTTTCCTCCACAGGTAGCACAGATACGCAGTATTTT | CASSFSSTGSTDTQYF